Included here is one T cell receptor (beta chain) sequence, with context. The antigen remains undetermined. TCR beta CDR3 regions were amplified from RNA. With the HTBI primer set, the TCR CDR3 went through a first round of RT-PCR. One entry per CDR3 protein results from TCRdb running MiXCR on the multiplex PCR reads. In the table there are about 400,000 distinct CDR3 sequences, 20% to 25% of which are singletons. This sample is part of a study of T cells in Graves' hyperthyroidism and ophthalmopathy. The study's findings and limits: In simple terms, a model built on 13 V-J features told ophthalmopathy apart from stable hyperthyroidism.

The CDR3 has 13 residues. Germline V gene lookup returns CDR1 DFQATT and CDR2 SNEGSKA (reference sequence). The V end was cut by 4 bases, the J end by 3 bases, with 11 bases between. Hyperthyroidism was newly diagnosed in patients aged 18 to 65 (duration under 2 months). Exclusion of a patient resulted from uncontrolled infection, other autoimmune disease, pregnancy or lactation. The chain recombines TRBV20-1 with TRBJ2-3, with D perhaps matching TRBD2 (5 bases). The clonotype originates from a man aged 50 to 59 with Graves' hyperthyroidism. Material: blood. CDR3: CSATKRETDTQYF. CDR3 sequence (DNA): TGCAGTGCTACAAAGAGGGAGACAGATACGCAGTATTTT.